This TCR beta chain came from a study of cytomegalovirus exposure and HLA in healthy donors. Study in general: In an earlier analysis, approximately 120 million unique TCR beta sequences were found from 150 million to 200 million T cells.

Vbeta (60) and Jbeta (13) primers were used in the PCR. Generated by immunoSEQ multiplex PCR, the TCRdb table keeps only in-frame clones and is missing some. The table has some 160,000 clones, roughly 88% seen once; the top ten hold 6.4%. CDR3 length equals 13 residues. V dropped 3 bases and J dropped 0 bases, with 6 bases sitting between them. Germline CDR1 and CDR2: SNHLY and FYNNEI. Study-wide points: Overall, approximately 180 TCR beta chains were annotated as cytomegalovirus-associated.

With regard to this clone: Its antigen is unidentified.

Sequenced sample: PBMCs. This sequence joins TRBV2 and TRBJ2-7; D is unresolved. This clonotype was obtained from a man in his forties or fifties in good health and CMV-seropositive. CDR3: CASSDAVSYEQYF. The CDR3, as DNA: TGTGCCAGCAGTGACGCAGTCTCCTACGAGCAGTACTTC.